This TCR beta chain originates from a study of blood T cells in healthy people across ages. Trimming took 4 bases from V and 2 from J, leaving 27 bases between them. The CDR3 runs 19 residues. Germline-derived CDR1 and CDR2 are LNHDA and SQIVND (reference sequence). Alongside a J-beta primer mix, a sample-barcoded 5' primer served in a second PCR lasting 7 to 11 cycles. At least 2.5 million CDR3-containing paired-end reads were obtained per sample. Via MiXCR, TCRdb re-called the 5' RACE reads, giving one row per CDR3 protein. The repertoire holds 600,000 to 1,000,000 distinct CDR3 sequences, nearly 60% seen once, with roughly 22% in the top ten. Donors ranged from about 6 to 95 years old and were healthy Caucasians in Russia. The authors isolated at least 6.5 million PBMCs per sample. Findings and caveats of the study: Greater diversity and more naive CD4+ cells were seen in long-lived donors than in aged donors.

This clonotype was recorded only once. Its antigen remains unidentified. This clonotype was sampled from a man between 25 and 39 years old in good health. Sequencing was carried out using blood. The chain employs TRBV19 and TRBJ2-7; either TRBD1 or TRBD2 may supply D (5 bases each). The DNA of the CDR3 is TGTGCCAGTAGTACGATGATACCGGGACGGAGAAGCGCTACCTACGAGCAGTACTTC. It is translated as CASSTMIPGRRSATYEQYF.